Listed below are T cell receptor beta chains from one sample, sequenced in a study of neurological immune-mediated disorders. TCRdb recomputed calls from the 5' RACE reads with MiXCR, one row per CDR3 protein. Among 39,000 or so distinct CDR3 sequences listed, 4.8% were seen once. The sequenced material came from CD4+ T cells from blood. These receptors were collected from a man between 18 and 35 years old in good health. CDR3s include the opening cysteine and the closing phenylalanine or tryptophan. A D gene is named only where the DNA matches it firmly. Clone size is given as once, few, many, or a class for an expanded clone.

clone_size: many
d_call: NA
v_call: TRBV20-1
j_call: TRBJ1-2
cdr3_nt: TGCAGTGCTAGAAGCCAGACCAGAAACTATGGCTACACCTTC
cdr3_aa: CSARSQTRNYGYTF

clone_size: many
d_call: TRBD1
v_call: TRBV5-1
j_call: TRBJ1-5
cdr3_nt: TGCGCCAGCAGCCCCGGGCGACAGGGGGGCGGGCATAGCAATCAGCCCCAGCATTTT
cdr3_aa: CASSPGRQGGGHSNQPQHF

clone_size: many
d_call: NA
v_call: TRBV5-5
j_call: TRBJ2-5
cdr3_nt: TGTGCCAGCAGCTTGGATGGAGAGACCCAGTACTTC
cdr3_aa: CASSLDGETQYF

clone_size: many
d_call: NA
v_call: TRBV5-1
j_call: TRBJ2-2
cdr3_nt: TGCGCCAGCAGCTTGGCCGTAAGGACCGGGGAGCTGTTTTTT
cdr3_aa: CASSLAVRTGELFF

clone_size: many
d_call: TRBD2
v_call: TRBV5-1
j_call: TRBJ2-1
cdr3_nt: TGCGCCAGCAGCTCCTTAGCGGGGAATGAGCAGTTCTTC
cdr3_aa: CASSSLAGNEQFF

clone_size: many
d_call: NA
v_call: TRBV6-1
j_call: TRBJ1-2
cdr3_nt: TGTGCCAGCACCCGGCGGGAGTCTACTAACTATGGCTACACCTTC
cdr3_aa: CASTRRESTNYGYTF

clone_size: many
d_call: NA
v_call: TRBV12-3/TRBV12-4
j_call: TRBJ1-3
cdr3_nt: TGTGCCAGCAGTTTTATGGAAGCAAACACCATATATTTT
cdr3_aa: CASSFMEANTIYF

clone_size: many
d_call: NA
v_call: TRBV5-1
j_call: TRBJ1-4
cdr3_nt: TGCGCCAGCAGCTTGGAACAGTTTAATGAAAAACTGTTTTTT
cdr3_aa: CASSLEQFNEKLFF

clone_size: many
d_call: TRBD1
v_call: TRBV7-6
j_call: TRBJ1-5
cdr3_nt: TGTGCCAGCAGCGCGGGACAGGGTGGGTTTCAGCCCCAGCATTTT
cdr3_aa: CASSAGQGGFQPQHF

clone_size: many
d_call: NA
v_call: TRBV29-1
j_call: TRBJ2-7
cdr3_nt: TGCAGCGTTGCAGGAGCCTACGAGCAGTACTTC
cdr3_aa: CSVAGAYEQYF

clone_size: medium-sized
d_call: NA
v_call: TRBV29-1
j_call: TRBJ1-5
cdr3_nt: TGCAGCGCCTTGGGAGATGGCAATCAGCCCCAGCATTTT
cdr3_aa: CSALGDGNQPQHF

clone_size: many
d_call: NA
v_call: TRBV7-3
j_call: TRBJ2-3
cdr3_nt: TGTGCCAGCAGCTTTAGCTCAGGCGACGGTACGCAGTATTTT
cdr3_aa: CASSFSSGDGTQYF

clone_size: many
d_call: NA
v_call: TRBV29-1
j_call: TRBJ2-5
cdr3_nt: TGCAGCGTCGACAGTAATGAAGAGACCCAGTACTTC
cdr3_aa: CSVDSNEETQYF

clone_size: many
d_call: TRBD1
v_call: TRBV12-3/TRBV12-4
j_call: TRBJ1-2
cdr3_nt: TGTGCCAGCAGTCTCCGACAGGGTGACGGCTACACCTTC
cdr3_aa: CASSLRQGDGYTF

clone_size: many
d_call: NA
v_call: TRBV27
j_call: TRBJ2-7
cdr3_nt: TGTGCCAGCAGTTTAAACTGGCCTCCCTTGCCCTACGAGCAGTACTTC
cdr3_aa: CASSLNWPPLPYEQYF

clone_size: many
d_call: NA
v_call: TRBV7-2
j_call: TRBJ2-6
cdr3_nt: TGTGCCAGCAGCTTAGTAGGTGTCGGCGCTGGGGCCAACGTCCTGACTTTC
cdr3_aa: CASSLVGVGAGANVLTF

clone_size: many
d_call: NA
v_call: TRBV28
j_call: TRBJ1-3
cdr3_nt: TGTGCCAGCAGTTTTACACGCCCTGGAAACACCATATATTTT
cdr3_aa: CASSFTRPGNTIYF

clone_size: many
d_call: TRBD1
v_call: TRBV4-1
j_call: TRBJ2-2
cdr3_nt: TGCGCCAGCAGCCCCCGGACAGGATCCGCCGGGGAGCTGTTTTTT
cdr3_aa: CASSPRTGSAGELFF

clone_size: many
d_call: NA
v_call: TRBV7-6
j_call: TRBJ1-1
cdr3_nt: TGTGCCAGCAGCTTAAGGCCGGTCGGTACAGCCGAAGCTTTCTTT
cdr3_aa: CASSLRPVGTAEAFF

clone_size: many
d_call: NA
v_call: TRBV18
j_call: TRBJ1-2
cdr3_nt: TGTGCCAGCTCACCCCCGGAGTTTTATGGCTACACCTTC
cdr3_aa: CASSPPEFYGYTF

clone_size: many
d_call: NA
v_call: TRBV5-1
j_call: TRBJ2-3
cdr3_nt: TGCGCCAGCAGCTTACTCGAGTCAGATACGCAGTATTTT
cdr3_aa: CASSLLESDTQYF

clone_size: many
d_call: TRBD1
v_call: TRBV28
j_call: TRBJ2-5
cdr3_nt: TGTGCCAGCAGTTTAGCGGGTTCCCAGGGGGCCAGGAAGACCCAGTACTTC
cdr3_aa: CASSLAGSQGARKTQYF

clone_size: many
d_call: NA
v_call: TRBV6-6
j_call: TRBJ2-5
cdr3_nt: TGTGCCAGCAGTTCCTCCCGGGATGGAGGCGGAGTAACCCAGTACTTC
cdr3_aa: CASSSSRDGGGVTQYF

clone_size: many
d_call: NA
v_call: TRBV28
j_call: TRBJ1-1
cdr3_nt: TGTGCCAGCAGTCCCCCCTACACTGAAGCTTTCTTT
cdr3_aa: CASSPPYTEAFF

clone_size: many
d_call: TRBD2
v_call: TRBV9
j_call: TRBJ2-3
cdr3_nt: TGTGCCAGCAGCGTAGGAGCTAGCGGGGGGCTCACAGATACGCAGTATTTT
cdr3_aa: CASSVGASGGLTDTQYF

clone_size: many
d_call: NA
v_call: TRBV5-5
j_call: TRBJ2-1
cdr3_nt: TGTGCCAGCAGCCACCGGGGCAGAGACTACAATGAGCAGTTCTTC
cdr3_aa: CASSHRGRDYNEQFF